The T cell receptor (beta chain) under discussion was sequenced for a study of blood T cell repertoires in COVID-19. Study summary: From T cells, B-cell-depleted T cells, or PBMCs came the material, which was cDNA or gDNA.

The study recruited people aged roughly 18 to 100 years across some 23 US areas. Allocation to cohorts depended on clinical history reported by the participants. Those designated as exposed participants met a COVID-19 case within 2 weeks before study entry. Germline V gives CDR1 SGDLS, CDR2 YYNGEE. Trimming at V came to 4 bases and at J to 1 base, leaving 4 bases not matched to a gene. This CDR3 has 14 amino acids. Data came from immunoSEQ multiplex PCR; TCRdb stores just in-frame clones and leaves some out. The sample includes some 190,000 clones, approximately 80% seen only once; the top ten take around 14%. About this clone itself: Since a much larger clone is just one base distant, this may be a read error.

The TCR comes from a man in his 60s who had been exposed to COVID-19. The chain carries TRBV9 and TRBJ1-1, with 7 bases fitting TRBD1. Sequences were obtained from PBMCs or T cells enriched from blood (not recorded which). The DNA of the CDR3 is TGTGCCAGCAGCTCACGACAGGGGAACACTGAAGCTTTCTTT. Residues: CASSSRQGNTEAFF.